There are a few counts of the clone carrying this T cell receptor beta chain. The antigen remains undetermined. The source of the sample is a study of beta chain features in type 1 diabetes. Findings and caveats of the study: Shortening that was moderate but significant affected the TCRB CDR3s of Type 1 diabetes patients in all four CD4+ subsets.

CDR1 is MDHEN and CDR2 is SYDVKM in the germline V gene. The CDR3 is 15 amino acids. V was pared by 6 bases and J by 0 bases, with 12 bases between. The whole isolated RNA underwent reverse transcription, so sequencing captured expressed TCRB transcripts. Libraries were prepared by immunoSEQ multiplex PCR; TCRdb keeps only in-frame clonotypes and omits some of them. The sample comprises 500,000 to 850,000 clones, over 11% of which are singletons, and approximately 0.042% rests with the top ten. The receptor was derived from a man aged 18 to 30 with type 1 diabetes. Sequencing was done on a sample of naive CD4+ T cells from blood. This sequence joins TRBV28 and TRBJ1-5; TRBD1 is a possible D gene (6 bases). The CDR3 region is CASRPGGASNQPQHF. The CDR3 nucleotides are TGTGCCAGCAGGCCGGGGGGGGCTAGCAATCAGCCCCAGCATTTT.